This section outlines one TCR beta chain sequence together with its context. As yet, its antigen is unknown. This entry belongs to a study of CD4 T cells in relation to SARS-CoV-2 and coronaviruses. Turning to the study itself: The negative reference was HIV-1 Nef peptide pool or peptide-free culture.

CD4+ T cells from unexposed donors were obtained before the COVID-19 pandemic (2011-2018). After ten to eleven days of culture, CD4+ T cells were isolated. TCRdb's table, derived via immunoSEQ multiplex PCR, lists solely in-frame clones and lacks some. Among tens of thousands of clones listed, under 85% were seen once. Germline V gene lookup returns CDR1 SGHNT and CDR2 YYREEE (reference sequence). J gave up 0 bases and V 2 bases, and 7 bases lay outside the gene matches. The CDR3 covers 16 residues. This receptor was obtained from a human donor in good health. This chain connects TRBV5-4 to TRBJ2-7; 8 bases are shared with TRBD2. Material: CD4+ T cells from PBMCs, cultured in vitro. The chain's CDR3 is CASSFGVAGSSYEQYF. The CDR3, as DNA: TGTGCCAGCAGCTTCGGGGTAGCGGGAAGCTCCTACGAGCAGTACTTC.